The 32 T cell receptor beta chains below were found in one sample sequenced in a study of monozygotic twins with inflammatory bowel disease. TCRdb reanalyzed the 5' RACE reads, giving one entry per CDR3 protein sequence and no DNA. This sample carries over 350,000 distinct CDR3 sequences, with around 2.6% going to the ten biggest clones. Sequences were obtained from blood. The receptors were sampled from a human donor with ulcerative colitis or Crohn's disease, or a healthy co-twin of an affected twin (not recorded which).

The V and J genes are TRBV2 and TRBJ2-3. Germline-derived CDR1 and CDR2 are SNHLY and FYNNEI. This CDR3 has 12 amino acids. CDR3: CASSFQVDTQYF.

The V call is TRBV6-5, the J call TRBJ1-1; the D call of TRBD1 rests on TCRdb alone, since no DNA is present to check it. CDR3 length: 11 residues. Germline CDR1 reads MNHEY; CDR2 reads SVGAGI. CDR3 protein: CAVQQGAEAFF.

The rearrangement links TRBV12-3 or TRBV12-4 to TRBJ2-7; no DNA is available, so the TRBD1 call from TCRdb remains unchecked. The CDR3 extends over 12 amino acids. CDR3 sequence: CASSQGGYEQYF.

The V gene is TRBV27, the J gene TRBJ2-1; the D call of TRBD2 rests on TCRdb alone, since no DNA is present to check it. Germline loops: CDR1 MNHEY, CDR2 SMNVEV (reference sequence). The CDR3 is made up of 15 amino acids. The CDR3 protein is CASSITSGGAGEQFF.

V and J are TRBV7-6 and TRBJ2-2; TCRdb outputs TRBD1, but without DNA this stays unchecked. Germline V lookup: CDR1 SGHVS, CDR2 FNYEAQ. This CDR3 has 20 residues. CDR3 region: CASSLDYSGVTPGRTGELFF.

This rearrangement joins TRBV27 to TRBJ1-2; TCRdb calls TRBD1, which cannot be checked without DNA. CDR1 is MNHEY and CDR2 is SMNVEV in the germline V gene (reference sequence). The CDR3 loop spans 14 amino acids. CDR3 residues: CASSLNDRGYGYTF.

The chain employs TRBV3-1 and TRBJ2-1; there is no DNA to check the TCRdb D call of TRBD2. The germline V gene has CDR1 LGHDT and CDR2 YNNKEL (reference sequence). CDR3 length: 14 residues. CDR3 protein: CASRAGGLHNEQFF.

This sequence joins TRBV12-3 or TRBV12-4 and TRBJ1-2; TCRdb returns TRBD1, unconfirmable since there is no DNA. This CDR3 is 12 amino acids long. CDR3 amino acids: CASSFRPGGYTF.

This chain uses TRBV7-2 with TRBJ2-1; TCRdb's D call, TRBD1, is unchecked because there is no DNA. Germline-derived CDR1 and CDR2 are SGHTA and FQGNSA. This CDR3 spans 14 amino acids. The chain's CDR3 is CASSLQGSSNEQFF.

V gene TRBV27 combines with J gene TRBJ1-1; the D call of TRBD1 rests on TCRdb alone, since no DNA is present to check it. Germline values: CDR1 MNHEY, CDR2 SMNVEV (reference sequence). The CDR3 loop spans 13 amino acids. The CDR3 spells CASSPQGASEAFF.

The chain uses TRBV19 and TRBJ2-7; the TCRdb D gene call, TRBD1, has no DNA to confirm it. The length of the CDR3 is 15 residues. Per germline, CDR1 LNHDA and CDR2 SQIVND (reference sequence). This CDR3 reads CASQSGGQSSYEQYF. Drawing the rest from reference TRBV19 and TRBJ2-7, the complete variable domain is DGGITQSPKYLFRKEGQNVTLSCEQNLNHDAMYWYRQDPGQGLRLIYYSQIVNDFQKGDIAEGYSVSREKKESFPLTVTSAQKNPTAFYLCASQSGGQSSYEQYFGPGTRLTVT.

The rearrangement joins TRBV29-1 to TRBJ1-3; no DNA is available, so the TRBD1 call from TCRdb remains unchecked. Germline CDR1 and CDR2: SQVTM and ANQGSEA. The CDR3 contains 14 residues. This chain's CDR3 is CSVEGGQGANTIYF.

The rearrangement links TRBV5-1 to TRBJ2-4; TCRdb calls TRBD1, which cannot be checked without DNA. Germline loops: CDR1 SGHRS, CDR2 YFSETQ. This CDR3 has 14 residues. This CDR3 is CASSLAGGPDIQYF.

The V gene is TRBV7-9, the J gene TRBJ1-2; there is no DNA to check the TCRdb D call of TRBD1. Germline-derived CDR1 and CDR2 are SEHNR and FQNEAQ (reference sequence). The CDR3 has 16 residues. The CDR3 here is CASSQERQGAGYGYTF.

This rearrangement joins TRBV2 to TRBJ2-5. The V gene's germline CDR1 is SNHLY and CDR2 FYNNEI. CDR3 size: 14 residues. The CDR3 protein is CASSERWATETQYF.

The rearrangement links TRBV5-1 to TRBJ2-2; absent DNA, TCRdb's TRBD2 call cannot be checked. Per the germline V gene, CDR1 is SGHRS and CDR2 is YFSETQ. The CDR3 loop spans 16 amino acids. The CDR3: CASSLVPAANTGELFF. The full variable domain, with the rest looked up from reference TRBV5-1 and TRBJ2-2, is KAGVTQTPRYLIKTRGQQVTLSCSPISGHRSVSWYQQTPGQGLQFLFEYFSETQRNKGNFPGRFSGRQFSNSRSEMNVSTLELGDSALYLCASSLVPAANTGELFFGEGSRLTVL.

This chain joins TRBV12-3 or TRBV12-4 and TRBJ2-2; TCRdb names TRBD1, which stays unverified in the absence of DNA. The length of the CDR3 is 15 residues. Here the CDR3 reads CASSLSRGRTGELFF.

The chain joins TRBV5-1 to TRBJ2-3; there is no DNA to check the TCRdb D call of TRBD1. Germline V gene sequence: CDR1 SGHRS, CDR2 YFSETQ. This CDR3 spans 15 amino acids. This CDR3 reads CASSYNRGFTDTQYF.

The CDR3 sequence is CASSLEGPLSSGNTIYF. The V and J genes are TRBV5-6 and TRBJ1-3. This CDR3 contains 17 residues. Germline CDR1 is SGHDT and CDR2 is YYEEEE.

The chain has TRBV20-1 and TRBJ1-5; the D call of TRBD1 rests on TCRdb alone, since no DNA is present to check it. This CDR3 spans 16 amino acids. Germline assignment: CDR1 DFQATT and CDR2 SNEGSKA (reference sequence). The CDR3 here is CSAKRQGTALRQPQHF.

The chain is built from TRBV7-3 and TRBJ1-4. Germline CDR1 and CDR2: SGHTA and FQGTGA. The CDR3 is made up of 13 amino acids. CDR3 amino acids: CASSLTPDEKLFF.

The CDR3 sequence: CASSLVPGANVLTF. This rearrangement joins TRBV5-1 to TRBJ2-6. Germline-derived CDR1 and CDR2 are SGHRS and YFSETQ. The CDR3 extends over 14 amino acids.

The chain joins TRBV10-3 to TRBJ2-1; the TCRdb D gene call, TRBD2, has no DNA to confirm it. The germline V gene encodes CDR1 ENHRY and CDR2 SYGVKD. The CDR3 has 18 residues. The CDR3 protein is CAISESGLGRGANNEQFF.

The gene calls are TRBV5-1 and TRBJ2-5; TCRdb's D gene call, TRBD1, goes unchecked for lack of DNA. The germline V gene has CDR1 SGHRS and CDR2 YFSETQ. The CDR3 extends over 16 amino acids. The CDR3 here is CASSLVGQSFQETQYF.

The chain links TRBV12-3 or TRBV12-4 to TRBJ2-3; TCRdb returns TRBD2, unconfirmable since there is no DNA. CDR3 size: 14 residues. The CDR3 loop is CASTQLAGTDTQYF.

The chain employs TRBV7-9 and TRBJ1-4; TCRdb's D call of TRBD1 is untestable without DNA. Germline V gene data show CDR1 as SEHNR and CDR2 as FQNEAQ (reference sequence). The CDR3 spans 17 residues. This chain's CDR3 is CASSLVGQGATNEKLFF.

CDR3 amino acids: CASSFLGQGLGETQYF. The chain recombines TRBV12-3 or TRBV12-4 with TRBJ2-5; TCRdb outputs TRBD1, but without DNA this stays unchecked. This CDR3 has 16 amino acids.

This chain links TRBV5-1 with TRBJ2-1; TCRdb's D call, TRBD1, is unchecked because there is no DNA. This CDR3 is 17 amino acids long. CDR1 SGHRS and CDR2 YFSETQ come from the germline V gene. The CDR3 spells CASSLMQGQASYNEQFF.

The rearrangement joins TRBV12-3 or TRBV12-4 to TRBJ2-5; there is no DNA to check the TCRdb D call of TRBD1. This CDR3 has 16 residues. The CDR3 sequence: CASSLLSGRQRETQYF.

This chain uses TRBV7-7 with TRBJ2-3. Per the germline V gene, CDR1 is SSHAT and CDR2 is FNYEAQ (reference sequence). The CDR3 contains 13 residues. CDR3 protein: CASASGWTDTQYF.

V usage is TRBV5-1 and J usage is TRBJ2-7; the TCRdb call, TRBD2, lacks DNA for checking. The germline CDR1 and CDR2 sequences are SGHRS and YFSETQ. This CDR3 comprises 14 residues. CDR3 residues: CASSGWPRTYEQYF.

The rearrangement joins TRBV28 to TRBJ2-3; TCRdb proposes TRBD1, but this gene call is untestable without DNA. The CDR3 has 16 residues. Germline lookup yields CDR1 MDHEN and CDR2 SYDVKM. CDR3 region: CASSSIGQGSTDTQYF.